This T cell receptor beta chain originates from a study of shared clonotypes between healthy human individuals. Notes on the study in general: Naive subsets generally had larger estimated richness than memory subsets.

At deep level, the assay was performed. Libraries were prepared by immunoSEQ multiplex PCR; TCRdb keeps only in-frame clonotypes and omits some of them. Among 850,000 to 1,200,000 clones, roughly 80% were seen once, and the ten largest hold 1.4% to 1.5%. The CDR3 length is 21 residues. V was shortened by 5 bases and J by 2 bases, with 33 bases between the two germline ends. Germline CDR1 is MDHEN and CDR2 is SYDVKM. To note about this clone: Its antigen is as yet unknown.

The TCR originated in a young man in good health. The chain uses TRBV28 and TRBJ1-2; D ambiguous. Input material: memory CD4+ T cells sorted from blood. As for subset: CD45RA-negative fraction. Here the CDR3 reads CASSPASMLMDPRESNYGYTF. CDR3 DNA: TGTGCCAGCAGTCCAGCCTCAATGCTCATGGACCCAAGAGAATCAAACTATGGCTACACCTTC.